Here is one T cell receptor (beta chain) with its context. Its target is not known. These data come from a study of T cell responses to AZD1222 COVID-19 vaccine. The wider study: Second-dose timings of about 4 or about 12 weeks were pooled. Study-wide findings and caveats: The CD4 TCRs associated with vaccination extended across spike and predominated at 160-218 and 743-854. Of the AZD1222 recipients, only 5 or 6 were seropositive at baseline.

Produced via immunoSEQ multiplex PCR; TCRdb's table is partial and in-frame only. Altogether about 61,000 clones are present, around 90% being singletons, with the ten largest covering around 4.9%. V lost 1 base, J lost 11 bases, and 10 bases stayed unmatched. The V gene's germline CDR1 is MGHRA and CDR2 YSYEKL. The CDR3 totals 15 residues. This receptor was obtained from an adult in good health. V usage is TRBV4-1 and J usage is TRBJ2-1; 8 nucleotides align to TRBD2. Sequencing was performed on peripheral blood, taken on day 0 of AZD1222 vaccination. CDR3 sequence reads: CASSQAGGAKKKQFF. Written as DNA, the CDR3 is TGCGCCAGCAGCCAAGCGGGGGGGGCAAAGAAAAAGCAGTTCTTC.